The 13 T cell receptor beta chains presented below share a single source sample, sequenced in a study of blood T cells in healthy people across ages. Primers used in a second PCR of roughly 7 to 11 cycles were a sample-barcoded 5' primer and a J-beta primer mix. TCRdb re-called the 5' RACE reads with MiXCR, one entry per CDR3 protein. The data contain about 630,000 distinct CDR3 sequences, roughly 21% of them singletons. Sequenced material: blood. These receptors were taken from a man aged 70-80 years in good health.

In nucleotides, the CDR3 is TGCAGTGCACCGGCCGTTTCCTCGGACACTGAAGCTTTCTTT. Its protein product is CSAPAVSSDTEAFF. The chain couples TRBV20-1 to TRBJ1-1, with D unresolved. Trimming removed 6 bases from V and 3 bases from J, with 17 bases in between. The CDR3 extends over 14 amino acids. Per the germline V gene, CDR1 is DFQATT and CDR2 is SNEGSKA (reference sequence).

This clonotype was counted a few times. This chain links TRBV7-2 with TRBJ2-1, with 10 positions matching TRBD2. V shed 2 bases, J shed 8 bases, and the junction held 9 bases outside the gene matches. This CDR3 contains 16 residues. Per the germline V gene, CDR1 is SGHTA and CDR2 is FQGNSA. The chain's CDR3 is CASSLLPSGSVDEQFF. The CDR3 DNA is TGTGCCAGCAGCTTACTACCTAGCGGGAGTGTCGATGAGCAGTTCTTC. The full variable domain, rest sourced from reference TRBV7-2 and TRBJ2-1, is GAGVSQSPSNKVTEKGKDVELRCDPISGHTALYWYRQSLGQGLEFLIYFQGNSAPDKSGLPSDRFSAERTGGSVSTLTIQRTQQEDSAVYLCASSLLPSGSVDEQFFGPGTRLTVL.

The table lists this clonotype with a few counts. The genes are TRBV12-3 or TRBV12-4 and TRBJ2-7; a possible D gene is TRBD2 (6 bases). CDR3 length equals 13 residues. Trimming removed 4 bases at V and 2 bases at J, with 9 bases between. This chain's CDR3 is CASSWGGPYEQYF. The CDR3 nucleotides read TGTGCCAGCAGTTGGGGAGGACCCTACGAGCAGTACTTC.

This clonotype was recorded a few times. V usage is TRBV29-1 and J usage is TRBJ1-2; D may be TRBD1 (6 bases). V lost 0 bases and J lost 5, with 16 bases in between. The germline V gene has CDR1 SQVTM and CDR2 ANQGSEA. This CDR3 is 15 amino acids long. The CDR3 here is CSVEDLGGRGYGYTF. CDR3 bases: TGCAGCGTTGAAGATTTGGGGGGGCGGGGATATGGCTACACCTTC. Supplemented by reference TRBV29-1 and TRBJ1-2, the full variable domain reads SAVISQKPSRDICQRGTSLTIQCQVDSQVTMMFWYRQQPGQSLTLIATANQGSEATYESGFVIDKFPISRPNLTFSTLTVSNMSPEDSSIYLCSVEDLGGRGYGYTFGSGTRLTVV.

This clonotype has more than one count but fewer than ten. V gene TRBV20-1 combines with J gene TRBJ2-3; 8 positions agree with TRBD2. CDR1 is DFQATT and CDR2 is SNEGSKA in the germline V gene (reference sequence). Trimming at V came to 7 bases and at J to 2 bases, leaving 11 bases not matched to a gene. CDR3 length equals 15 residues. CDR3 loop: CSGRGQRENTDTQYF. CDR3 DNA: TGCAGTGGCAGAGGCCAGCGGGAGAACACAGATACGCAGTATTTT.

This clonotype has more than one count but fewer than ten. This chain joins TRBV12-3 or TRBV12-4 and TRBJ1-5, with D possibly TRBD1 on 6 matching bases. Trimming pared 6 bases from V and 4 bases from J, leaving 22 bases between. This CDR3 is 17 amino acids long. The CDR3 loop is CASSTSTRQDWNQPQHF. The CDR3 DNA follows: TGTGCCAGCAGCACATCCACCCGACAGGATTGGAATCAGCCCCAGCATTTT.

This clonotype was recorded a few times. V is TRBV12-3 or TRBV12-4 and J is TRBJ2-2; the D is unclear. The CDR3 totals 17 residues. Trimming removed 3 bases from V and 0 bases from J, with 14 bases in between. CDR3 amino acids: CASSFDYGFTNTGELFF. In DNA form, the CDR3 reads TGTGCCAGCAGTTTCGATTATGGGTTCACGAACACCGGGGAGCTGTTTTTT.

This clonotype was counted only a few times. The chain joins TRBV18 to TRBJ2-6; D remains unclear. This CDR3 has 16 residues. V lost 3 bases, J lost 0 bases, and 9 bases lay in between. The germline V gene encodes CDR1 KGHSH and CDR2 LQKENI. DNA of the CDR3: TGTGCCAGCTCACCTGAAGGGCCCTCTGGGGCCAACGTCCTGACTTTC. Protein product: CASSPEGPSGANVLTF.

The chain couples TRBV21-1 to TRBJ2-5. The J call may not be correct, given that the DNA end is closer to TRBJ2-7. TRBV21-1 is noted as a pseudogene. The CDR3 extends over 13 amino acids. The CDR3 sequence is CASSLRYNYEQYF. DNA for the CDR3: TGTGCCAGCAGCTTAAGATACAACTACGAGCAGTACTTC.

The gene calls are TRBV11-2 and TRBJ2-7; the D is unclear. The CDR3 extends over 15 amino acids. The germline V gene encodes CDR1 SGHAT and CDR2 FQNNGV. The V end lost 4 bases, the J end lost 5 bases, and 18 bases lay between the germline ends. The CDR3 reads CASSSAPGVVDEQYF. The CDR3 bases are TGTGCCAGCAGCTCAGCCCCAGGAGTCGTCGACGAGCAGTACTTC. The full variable domain, completed using reference TRBV11-2 and TRBJ2-7, is EAGVAQSPRYKIIEKRQSVAFWCNPISGHATLYWYQQILGQGPKLLIQFQNNGVVDDSQLPKDRFSAERLKGVDSTLKIQPAKLEDSAVYLCASSSAPGVVDEQYFGPGTRLTVT.

With respect to this clonotype: The junction does not match germline at one end; this may be a read error. The chain joins TRBV6-5 to TRBJ2-2; TRBD2 is a possible D gene (5 bases). The CDR3 length is 12 residues. The V gene's germline CDR1 is MNHEY and CDR2 SVGAGI. The CDR3 sequence is CASSYLFGEPFF. DNA for the CDR3: TGTGCCAGCAGTTATTTATTCGGGGAGCCGTTTTTT.

This clonotype was seen a few times. This chain joins TRBV20-1 and TRBJ2-3, with TRBD2 matching 11 bases. The CDR3 extends over 15 amino acids. Germline CDR1 reads DFQATT; CDR2 reads SNEGSKA (reference sequence). V shed 3 bases, J shed 0 bases, and the junction held 2 bases outside the gene matches. The CDR3 DNA reads as TGCAGTGCTAGCCGACTAGCGGGGAGCACAGATACGCAGTATTTT. Its protein product is CSASRLAGSTDTQYF.

This clonotype was counted between two and nine times. This sequence joins TRBV7-3 and TRBJ2-5; D unclear. This CDR3 has 14 amino acids. V dropped 4 bases and J dropped 3 bases, with 12 bases sitting between them. From germline, CDR1 is SGHTA and CDR2 FQGTGA. CDR3 amino acids: CASSYPRLKETQYF. The CDR3 region has the DNA TGTGCCAGCAGCTACCCCCGATTAAAAGAGACCCAGTACTTC. The full variable domain, in which reference TRBV7-3 and TRBJ2-5 provide the parts outside the CDR3, is GAGVSQTPSNKVTEKGKYVELRCDPISGHTALYWYRQSLGQGPEFLIYFQGTGAADDSGLPNDRFFAVRPEGSVSTLKIQRTERGDSAVYLCASSYPRLKETQYFGPGTRLLVL.